Listed below are T cell receptor beta chains from one sample, sequenced in a study of breast tumors, draining lymph nodes, adjacent tissues. TCRdb re-derived calls from the multiplex PCR reads in MiXCR, one entry per CDR3 protein. The data show approximately 210,000 distinct CDR3 sequences, around 34% seen once. The sample comprised axillary lymph node tissue. The receptors derive from a female donor with breast cancer. Some clones in this sample may be carry-over from other donors' samples. Both conserved end residues are part of each CDR3. Fields, in order: J gene, clone size, D gene, V gene, CDR3 DNA, CDR3 protein. A D gene is named only where the DNA matches it firmly. Size is omitted from some rows. Given values are once, few, many or a class for expanded clones.

j_gene: TRBJ1-3; abundance: few; d_gene: -; v_gene: TRBV18; CDR3nt: TGTGCCAGCTCTCCTTACTCCAGTCCCTCTGGAAACACCATATATTTT; CDR3aa: CASSPYSSPSGNTIYF
j_gene: TRBJ1-2; abundance: many; d_gene: TRBD1; v_gene: TRBV9; CDR3nt: TGTGCCAGCAGCGTTCCGTCAGGGGGCGGCTATGGCTACACCTTC; CDR3aa: CASSVPSGGGYGYTF
j_gene: TRBJ2-1; abundance: many; d_gene: -; v_gene: TRBV7-2; CDR3nt: TGTGCCAGCAGCTTACGATTGAACAGGGCGCAAAACTCCTACAATGAGCAGTTCTTC; CDR3aa: CASSLRLNRAQNSYNEQFF
j_gene: TRBJ2-1; abundance: -; d_gene: -; v_gene: TRBV20-1; CDR3nt: TGCAGTGCTAAGGACTGGAGCTCCTACAATGAGCAGTTCTTC; CDR3aa: CSAKDWSSYNEQFF
j_gene: TRBJ2-5; abundance: few; d_gene: TRBD2; v_gene: TRBV6-1; CDR3nt: TGCGCCAGCCTTGGGGAGGGGCGAGGGGAGACCCAGTACTTC; CDR3aa: CASLGEGRGETQYF
j_gene: TRBJ2-7; abundance: many; d_gene: -; v_gene: TRBV6-6; CDR3nt: TGTGCCAGCAGTTACGTTGACTTAGAGCAGTACTTC; CDR3aa: CASSYVDLEQYF
j_gene: TRBJ2-7; abundance: many; d_gene: -; v_gene: TRBV7-6; CDR3nt: TGTGCCAGCAGCCAAGACCGTTCCGGCTACGAGCAGTACTTC; CDR3aa: CASSQDRSGYEQYF
j_gene: TRBJ1-2; abundance: many; d_gene: -; v_gene: TRBV6-1; CDR3nt: TGTGCCAGCAGTGAATACCAGGACAGAGGGAGGGAGGGCTACACCTTC; CDR3aa: CASSEYQDRGREGYTF
j_gene: TRBJ2-1; abundance: many; d_gene: -; v_gene: TRBV6-5; CDR3nt: TGTGCCAGCAGTTACAGAGGGTCCAGGCAGGGAGTTGAGCAGTTCTTC; CDR3aa: CASSYRGSRQGVEQFF
j_gene: TRBJ1-3; abundance: many; d_gene: TRBD1; v_gene: TRBV6-1; CDR3nt: TGTGCCAGCAGTAGACAGGGAGCGCAAGGGCTAAACACCATATATTTT; CDR3aa: CASSRQGAQGLNTIYF
j_gene: TRBJ1-2; abundance: -; d_gene: TRBD1; v_gene: TRBV15; CDR3nt: TGTGCCACCAGCTTCCTGGGACAGGGGGACGGCTACACCTTC; CDR3aa: CATSFLGQGDGYTF
j_gene: TRBJ2-5; abundance: many; d_gene: TRBD1; v_gene: TRBV6-6; CDR3nt: TGTGCCAGCAGTTACCGGACAGGGGGAGAGACCCAGTACTTC; CDR3aa: CASSYRTGGETQYF
j_gene: TRBJ2-3; abundance: many; d_gene: TRBD2; v_gene: TRBV19; CDR3nt: TGTGCCAGTAGTATTGTTAGCGGGAGGCCTCAATTCGTGTATTTT; CDR3aa: CASSIVSGRPQFVYF
j_gene: TRBJ2-1; abundance: many; d_gene: TRBD2; v_gene: TRBV7-2; CDR3nt: TGTGCCAGCAGCTTCAACGGGGGGTCCGCTGAGCAGTTCTTC; CDR3aa: CASSFNGGSAEQFF
j_gene: TRBJ2-3; abundance: many; d_gene: TRBD2; v_gene: TRBV6-6; CDR3nt: TGTGCCAGCAGGACCGGGACTAGAGGTTCAGATACGCAGTATTTT; CDR3aa: CASRTGTRGSDTQYF
j_gene: TRBJ1-2; abundance: many; d_gene: TRBD1; v_gene: TRBV6-6; CDR3nt: TGTGCCAGCAGTGCTCCGACAGGGGGTGGCCAACTACGGGGCTACACCTTC; CDR3aa: CASSAPTGGGQLRGYTF
j_gene: TRBJ2-1; abundance: many; d_gene: -; v_gene: TRBV7-9; CDR3nt: TGTGCCAGCAGCTTAGGTTACAATGAGCAGTTCTTC; CDR3aa: CASSLGYNEQFF
j_gene: TRBJ2-5; abundance: many; d_gene: TRBD1; v_gene: TRBV29-1; CDR3nt: TGCAGCGTGGCGACAGGGATGTACCAAGAGACCCAGTACTTC; CDR3aa: CSVATGMYQETQYF
j_gene: TRBJ2-1; abundance: many; d_gene: -; v_gene: TRBV12-3/TRBV12-4; CDR3nt: TGTGCCAGCAGTAAAGAGAGGGGCTCCTACAATGAGCAGTTCTTC; CDR3aa: CASSKERGSYNEQFF
j_gene: TRBJ2-2; abundance: many; d_gene: -; v_gene: TRBV20-1; CDR3nt: TGCAGTGCTAGCTCAGGTTACACCGGGGAGCTGTTTTTT; CDR3aa: CSASSGYTGELFF
j_gene: TRBJ2-3; abundance: many; d_gene: TRBD2; v_gene: TRBV20-1; CDR3nt: TGCAGTGCTGAACTAGCGGGGGTAAATACGCAGTATTTT; CDR3aa: CSAELAGVNTQYF
j_gene: TRBJ2-1; abundance: many; d_gene: TRBD1; v_gene: TRBV12-3/TRBV12-4; CDR3nt: TGTGCCAGCAGTTCCGGACAGGGGGGCTCTTCCTACAATGAGCAGTTCTTC; CDR3aa: CASSSGQGGSSYNEQFF
j_gene: TRBJ2-5; abundance: many; d_gene: -; v_gene: TRBV6-1; CDR3nt: TGTGCCAGCAGTGGGTACAGCCAAGAGACCCAGTACTTC; CDR3aa: CASSGYSQETQYF
j_gene: TRBJ2-1; abundance: -; d_gene: TRBD2; v_gene: TRBV29-1; CDR3nt: TGCAGCGTTGAACAGGGACTAGCGGGATACAATGAGCAGTTCTTC; CDR3aa: CSVEQGLAGYNEQFF
j_gene: TRBJ2-1; abundance: many; d_gene: -; v_gene: TRBV20-1; CDR3nt: TGCAGTGCCCCCGCGGGCTACAATGAGCAGTTCTTC; CDR3aa: CSAPAGYNEQFF
j_gene: TRBJ2-3; abundance: many; d_gene: -; v_gene: TRBV20-1; CDR3nt: TGCAGTGCTAGAGATACCCAGGTTCCCCTACCAGATACGCAGTATTTT; CDR3aa: CSARDTQVPLPDTQYF
j_gene: TRBJ2-5; abundance: many; d_gene: -; v_gene: TRBV6-5; CDR3nt: TGTGCCAGCAGTTACATGGAGACCCAGTACTTC; CDR3aa: CASSYMETQYF
j_gene: TRBJ1-3; abundance: -; d_gene: TRBD1; v_gene: TRBV6-5; CDR3nt: TGTGCCAGCAGTTCCCTTGACAGGGTCTACGGAAACACCACATATTTT; CDR3aa: CASSSLDRVYGNTTYF